The sequence of this TCR beta chain was determined in a study of cytomegalovirus exposure and HLA in healthy donors. Trimming shortened V by 5 bases and J by 0 bases, and 13 bases separated the two germline ends. CDR3 length: 16 residues. Germline V gene sequence: CDR1 MDHEN, CDR2 SYDVKM. With respect to this clone: No antigen is known for it.

Study conclusions and caveats: The study assumed roughly uniform donor sequencing depth for presence/absence analyses. Sequencing probably produced one cluster of sequence variants that were highly shared.

The PCR was carried out with 60 Vbeta primers and 13 Jbeta primers. The repertoire was sequenced with immunoSEQ multiplex PCR; TCRdb's copy has only in-frame clones and lacks some. This sample contains approximately 110,000 clones. The sequenced material came from PBMCs. This sequence joins TRBV28 and TRBJ2-2, with a possible D match to TRBD1 (7 bases). The sequence was collected from a man aged 25-45 years in good health and CMV-seronegative. The CDR3 loop reads CASSPAGQSNTGELFF. The CDR3 nucleotides read TGTGCCAGCAGTCCTGCGGGACAGTCGAACACCGGGGAGCTGTTTTTT.